This TCR beta chain derives from a study of intratumoral heterogeneity in liver cancer. Study observations and caveats: Between tumor regions of either patient, overall clonality differed insignificantly. Regional tumor-infiltrating lymphocyte burden differences seen by RNA-seq were reportedly confirmed using TCR sequencing. Tumor region a had significantly more unique T-cell expansions than region b.

The CDR3 is 14 residues long. Trimming took off 4 bases at V and 6 bases at J, with 17 bases between the two ends. The germline CDR1 and CDR2 sequences are SQVTM and ANQGSEA. TCRdb's copy holds only in-frame clones and misses some; the assay was immunoSEQ multiplex PCR. The sample consists of more than 3,000 clones, approximately 45% of them appearing once. With regard to this clone: The antigen is unknown.

The hepatocellular carcinoma nodule was sampled at distinct, geographically separated regions. This sequence was found in a man aged 65-85 years with hepatocellular carcinoma. This sample comprised tumor tissue, obtained before any cancer treatment. V and J are TRBV29-1 and TRBJ2-3; weak D call: TRBD2 (6 bases). The CDR3 DNA is TGCAGCGTTGGCTTTCGGGGGAGAGGTGATACGCAGTATTTT. It encodes CSVGFRGRGDTQYF.